This T cell receptor (beta chain) is from a study of shared clonotypes between healthy human individuals. The overall study: Those who served as donors were two women and three men between the ages of 18 and 49.

Naivety among CD8 cells was defined by CD45RO negativity and positive CCR7 selection, thereby excluding terminally differentiated effector memory CD45RA+ cells. Some clones are missing from TCRdb's copy, which holds only in-frame ones; the method was immunoSEQ multiplex PCR. The table has approximately 1.9 million clones, about 93% seen once. The germline V and J ends were trimmed by 10 bases and 3 bases, with 13 bases remaining between them. The CDR3 extends over 13 amino acids. Germline CDR1 MNHEY, CDR2 SMNVEV (reference sequence). The chain has TRBV27 and TRBJ2-1, with D perhaps TRBD1 (6 bases). The sequencing sample was made of naive CD8+ T cells from PBMCs. The TCR was taken from a man aged 18-30 years in good health. Some clones in this sample may be carry-over from other donors' samples. The CDR3 here is CATGGQYYNEQFF. The CDR3, as DNA: TGTGCCACAGGAGGACAGTACTACAATGAGCAGTTCTTC.